This record looks at one T cell receptor beta chain sequence and its context. This clone came up a few times. The antigen this receptor binds is unknown. No clone much larger than this one lies a single base away; base qualities are absent. The library was made by the immunoSEQ multiplex PCR assay. For the multiplex PCR, a mixture combining 60 forward primers for TCR Vbeta segments and 13 reverse primers for TCR Jbeta segments was used. The CDR3 region of rearranged TCR beta genes was amplified from genomic DNA with a multiplex PCR assay. The amplified TCR beta libraries were sequenced on the Illumina HiSeq System as 87-base-pair reads. Regarding the original processing steps: Across the 500 to 850 repertoires, a later analysis counted around 80 million unique TCR beta chains, 8.5 million to 12 million of which were shared by at least two donors. Raw reads were error-corrected and collapsed into unique sequences by a nearest-neighbor algorithm in which closely related sequences were merged to remove PCR and sequencing errors. To assign V, D and J gene segments, CDR3 sequences were aligned to IMGT reference sequences. For a sequence to be retained, at least a six-nucleotide match to both a V gene segment and a J gene segment was required. A rearrangement counted as productive if the CDR3 had no stop codons and remained in frame with V and J, and every other rearrangement counted as non-productive. Following IMGT convention, CDR3 was defined as the stretch from the second conserved V-encoded cysteine up to the conserved J-encoded phenylalanine. In an earlier analysis of around 540 of the donors, sequences lacking an unambiguous match to a single V gene segment were excluded. In an earlier analysis of some 590 of the donors, a V segment was called functional when productive rearrangements were above 56.7%, and segregating when the standard deviation between donors exceeded 5%. A statistical classification framework was built to diagnose cytomegalovirus status from the catalog of TCR beta chain sequences. In a later analysis, V and J genes were assigned by comparing TCR nucleotide sequences against IMGT/GENE-DB human TR gene sequences. In a later analysis, CDR3 sequences and most-parsimonious VDJ recombination scenarios were assigned using the TCRdist pipeline. A later analysis defined each TCR beta chain by its CDR3 amino acid sequence plus V-gene family, and excluded reads lacking a unique V-gene family. A later analysis removed nearly 600 highly shared, low-generation-probability nucleotide sequences to deal with suspected cross-contamination and a sequencing artifact. In a later analysis, a clonal expansion index for each public chain was calculated from normalized within-repertoire ranks of inferred template counts. In a later analysis, generation probabilities were computed using a VDJ recombination model fitted to out-of-frame rearrangements, and the results were checked against IGoR. In a later analysis, TCR-TCR, TCR-HLA and TCR-CMV co-occurrence was scored with hypergeometric tests, and a repertoire-size bias correction was applied to TCR pairs. To estimate false discovery rates, a later analysis permuted the HLA or CMV assignments 20 times. In a later analysis, co-occurring TCRs were grouped using DBSCAN, and TCRdist sequence similarity was added for clustering within HLA-allele-positive subsets. Repertoires with fewer than 30,000 or more than 120,000 public chains, plus five repertoires with anomalous nucleotide sharing, were excluded from co-occurrence clustering. TCRdb took over this immuneACCESS table, retaining in-frame rearrangements with V and J assigned. Such tables are incomplete; in checked studies, under half of the missing clones stem from an unresolved V gene, and the remainder is unexplained. V, J and clone size reflect that table, while D and trimming were determined from the DNA. Recorded for this sample are 150,000 to 200,000 clones; 80% of them occurred a single time. The ten largest clones take up 0.65% of the sample.

The sample is drawn from a study of cytomegalovirus exposure and HLA in healthy donors (dated by TCRdb to 2017 to 2019). A note on the overall study: An earlier analysis of a few hundred of the donors reported 276 Gb of sequence data and around 110 million unique TCR beta sequences obtained from some 170 million T cells. Among 398 genotyped donors of the cohort, an average of approximately 240,000 unique TCR beta nucleotide sequences were sequenced per donor, 15% to 20% of them non-productive. An early release that covered about 640 HLA-typed donors contained approximately 300 gigabases of sequencing data and tens of millions of unique TCR sequences. The number of typed donors differed by locus: about 620-630 for A, B, C, DRB1 and DQB1; some 500 for DQA1; 606 for DPA1; and roughly 490 for DPB1. An earlier analysis of approximately 580 of the donors used high-throughput TCR beta sequencing to judge whether each TCR beta V gene segment behaved as functional or pseudogenic. The aim of the study was to test whether cataloging public T cell receptors could identify signatures of past pathogen exposure. Every repertoire in the discovery cohort had been generated on one and the same sequencing platform. A later genetic analysis took genome-wide SNP genotypes for about 65% of the 666 donors and used that subset as a discovery cohort. Class I and class II HLA loci were covered by the typing at four-digit resolution. Rather than using new phenotypic data, the later analysis identified candidate immune exposures from TCR beta sequences and from how often those sequences occurred across donors. Of the roughly 400 genotyped donors, roughly 80% were placed in the genetic ancestry cluster associated with self-reported Caucasian donors. Using immunosequencing, the study profiled T cell repertoires from fewer than 850 subjects and related those repertoires to cytomegalovirus serostatus. Donor age, sex, ethnicity and CMV serostatus were compiled alongside the repertoire data. The study combined high-throughput TCR immunosequencing, statistical association of individual TCRs with disease status, and machine learning to predict cytomegalovirus infection status. Along with the approximately 700-subject first cohort, a separate validation cohort of over 90 different subjects was used. Roughly 5 DR-DQ haplotypes were handled as single units for association and clustering, since linkage in the cohort was strong. In a later analysis, previously published TCR beta repertoires from fewer than 750 donors were re-analyzed and high-resolution HLA genotyping was added so that TCR occurrence patterns could be studied.

The cohort was made up of roughly 670 healthy bone marrow donors. At the time of sampling, every cohort member was nominally healthy, though immune exposures that went unrecorded were likely present. The donor was CMV seronegative and belonged to the group of around 350 seronegative cohort members. A peripheral blood sample was collected from each donor, and TCR beta sequencing was performed on peripheral blood mononuclear cells. The Qiagen DNeasy Blood Extraction Kit was used to extract genomic DNA from the blood cell samples. The full study reports these points: In a later analysis, HLA-associated TCR beta chains were found to be more clonally expanded and to have lower generation probabilities than equally common non-associated chains. In a later analysis, most CMV-associated TCR beta chains were found to appear HLA-restricted, with HLA associations seemingly driven largely by CMV exposure. In this cohort, only TCR beta chains were sequenced, and detectable features were limited by the absence of alpha or paired-chain data. Assigning TCR associations to individual alleles was difficult when HLA alleles, especially DR and DQ, strongly co-occurred. A cluster of highly shared sequence variants was judged likely to be a technical artifact of the sequencing pipeline. The authors suggested that the approach could potentially be generalized to other disease states and immunological phenotypes. Roughly 17 rarely observed V segments, including chromosome 9 orphons, were excluded from the earlier analysis of several hundred of the donors because counts were too low. Most TCR sequences were seen in very few donors, while some public TCRs were found in many individuals. A further reported finding was that TCR beta sequences accurately predicted the HLA-A and HLA-B alleles for most subjects in the first cohort. Correlated functional status among segregating V segments might reflect linkage disequilibrium, but an unknown experimental factor could not be ruled out. According to a later analysis, TCR association rates differed among HLA loci, with DRB1 alleles showing the most associated TCRs and HLA-C alleles showing the fewest. CMV serostatus was the only immune exposure information available for the cohort. The classifier was reported to diagnose cytomegalovirus status with high specificity and sensitivity in both the original and validation cohorts. The study listed 164 TCR beta chains as associated with cytomegalovirus. An association between a missense DCLRE1C variant and V-gene and J-gene trimming of TCR beta chains was found in a later genetic analysis and replicated in an independent cohort. A later analysis reported that several top co-occurrence clusters appeared linked to parvovirus B19, influenza, CMV and Epstein-Barr virus. Because HLA typing was missing for some donors at each locus, association tests included only the typed subset. Because the 87-base-pair reads could not distinguish some IMGT-functional V segments, including TRBV6-2 and TRBV6-3, those segments were excluded. A later analysis associated about 17,000 TCR beta sequences with specific HLA alleles at a false discovery rate of 0.05. In an earlier analysis of fewer than 750 of the donors, most TCR beta V segments were observed in productive rearrangements about 87% or about 30% of the time, broadly matching IMGT annotations. Presence/absence analyses assumed roughly uniform sequencing depth across donors, an assumption that may not hold. In a later genetic analysis, fewer N-insertions in productive TCRs were reported among donors in an Asian-associated ancestry cluster than the roughly 670-donor mean. Three of the identified cytomegalovirus-associated TCR beta chains were confirmed in vitro to be specific for cytomegalovirus antigens.

The CDR3 sequence holds 14 residues, the cysteine and phenylalanine included. Just the 42-base CDR3 DNA is kept, in frame starting at base 1. CDR1 and CDR2 were assigned from the germline V gene as SGHDT and YYEEEE. At the junction V is shortened by 3 bases and J by 2 bases, with 10 bases in between. The sequenced sample consisted of PBMCs. The TCR originated in a boy aged 5-17 years in good health and CMV-seronegative. The chain employs TRBV5-6 and TRBJ2-3; the D segment could be TRBD1, given 6 matching bases. The DNA reads as follows: TGTGCCAGCAGCTCCGGGACAATCACAGATACGCAGTATTTT. Translated, it reads CASSSGTITDTQYF.